This is a list of T cell receptor beta chains from one sample in a study of control samples from healthy donors and cancer patients. Clones were read by immunoSEQ multiplex PCR, and TCRdb kept only the in-frame ones, dropping some. The data contain roughly 100,000 clones, approximately 92% of them seen just once; the ten biggest clones take up less than 3.5%. The sequenced material came from blood. The source is a human donor in good health. The donor label of this sample is uncertain. The conserved cysteine and the conserved F or W are not part of the CDR3 here.

v_call: TRBV6-4; cdr3_aa: ASRNDRGGGYT
v_call: TRBV11-2; cdr3_aa: ASSLGTVSSYEQY
v_call: TRBV25-1; cdr3_aa: ASSAPGGINEAF
v_call: TRBV6-1; cdr3_aa: ASSERGGTNSPLH
v_call: TRBV6-2/TRBV6-3; cdr3_aa: ASSRDRGRAQLQETQY
v_call: TRBV15; cdr3_aa: ATSKDRGGTDTQY
v_call: TRBV7-8; cdr3_aa: ASSLDGMGRANSPLH
v_call: TRBV5-6; cdr3_aa: ASSLFILGQGGRWAEAF
v_call: TRBV5-8; cdr3_aa: ASSPLLSSPTGTDTQY
v_call: TRBV24-1; cdr3_aa: ATSDLEADRGRDTQY
v_call: TRBV7-6; cdr3_aa: ASSPRYMAGELF
v_call: TRBV2; cdr3_aa: ASISRPWGTDTQY
v_call: TRBV7-2; cdr3_aa: ASSPPGQKETQY
v_call: TRBV3-1/TRBV3-2; cdr3_aa: ASSRGLYEQY
v_call: TRBV6-5; cdr3_aa: ASGSQQSSNQPQH
v_call: TRBV10-3; cdr3_aa: AISESRGNSYEQY
v_call: TRBV19; cdr3_aa: ASGGGESYT
v_call: TRBV5-1; cdr3_aa: ASSWESGRTDTQY
v_call: TRBV18; cdr3_aa: ASSPRSGNEKLF
v_call: TRBV4-3; cdr3_aa: ASSQDVAGAEEKLF
v_call: TRBV5-1; cdr3_aa: ASSLAGISTDTQY
v_call: TRBV7-6; cdr3_aa: ASSFSGRLWSGANVLT
v_call: TRBV19; cdr3_aa: ASSIAPSRVNTEAF
v_call: TRBV11-2; cdr3_aa: ASSLRARNTIY
v_call: TRBV10-3; cdr3_aa: AISVALYNEQY
v_call: TRBV19; cdr3_aa: ASSPEPRRSYGNTIY
v_call: TRBV5-1; cdr3_aa: ASSGGASPIQDIQY
v_call: TRBV19; cdr3_aa: AIPRAAKSSGNTIY
v_call: TRBV19; cdr3_aa: ASSINANGVYGYT
v_call: TRBV5-1; cdr3_aa: ASSLVDLGTDTQY
v_call: TRBV6-1; cdr3_aa: ASSETPGRQNEKLF
v_call: TRBV6-5; cdr3_aa: ASTGTGEFYGYT
v_call: TRBV10-2; cdr3_aa: ASSEGRPPGEKLF
v_call: TRBV3-1/TRBV3-2; cdr3_aa: ASSHHCGGGNTIY
v_call: TRBV27; cdr3_aa: ASSLGPDRRYNSPLH
v_call: TRBV19; cdr3_aa: ASRPHRGESSPLH
v_call: TRBV24-1; cdr3_aa: ATSDLSAGGAGELF
v_call: TRBV5-1; cdr3_aa: ASSLDPTNTGELF
v_call: TRBV5-4; cdr3_aa: ASSYQATSTTNEKLF
v_call: TRBV5-1; cdr3_aa: ASSLFRDQPQH
v_call: TRBV7-9; cdr3_aa: ASLTSGANVLT
v_call: TRBV27; cdr3_aa: ASSSEPQGAEYTGELF
v_call: TRBV3-1/TRBV3-2; cdr3_aa: ASSQPDRGYGYT
v_call: TRBV9; cdr3_aa: ASSPTGQLKETQY
v_call: TRBV6-1; cdr3_aa: ASSEGGMYNEQF
v_call: TRBV6-5; cdr3_aa: ASRLSWANEKLF
v_call: TRBV19; cdr3_aa: ASSLRDINYEQY
v_call: TRBV12-3/TRBV12-4; cdr3_aa: ASSFRGSGEAF
v_call: TRBV5-6; cdr3_aa: ASSLASDANTQY
v_call: TRBV29-1; cdr3_aa: SVGGTGGKETQY
v_call: TRBV7-2; cdr3_aa: ASSFGTRDSEQY
v_call: TRBV10-3; cdr3_aa: ASAGSDTQY
v_call: TRBV10-3; cdr3_aa: AISYQGSGNTIY
v_call: TRBV19; cdr3_aa: ASSIGYRSGETQY
v_call: TRBV21-1; cdr3_aa: ASLNNLTGLSGNTIY
v_call: TRBV11-3; cdr3_aa: ASSSPGDLIQY
v_call: TRBV18; cdr3_aa: ASSRAGMGLY
v_call: TRBV10-1; cdr3_aa: ASPPPTNEKLF
v_call: TRBV5-1; cdr3_aa: ASSFNGQGGTDTQY
v_call: TRBV6-1; cdr3_aa: ASSERDRAYNEQF